The rows below give T cell receptor beta chains drawn from one sample of a study of blood T cell repertoires in COVID-19. Method: immunoSEQ multiplex PCR; TCRdb's copy keeps in-frame clones and lacks some. The sample has fewer than 250,000 clones, 84% seen once; the top ten hold 1.8%. Sequenced input: PBMCs or T cells enriched from blood (not recorded which). The origin of the receptors is a man in his sixties who had recovered from COVID-19. The CDR3 runs from the conserved cysteine through the conserved F or W. The D gene is left open where the match is weak. Not every row has a clone size; where given, it reads once, few, many or a size class.

abundance | j_gene | d_gene | v_gene | CDR3aa | CDR3nt
. | TRBJ1-1 | . | TRBV19 | CASSMNGVTNTEAFF | TGTGCCAGTAGTATGAACGGAGTTACCAACACTGAAGCTTTCTTT
once | TRBJ2-3 | TRBD1 | TRBV6-5 | CASTLRQGADTQYF | TGTGCCAGCACATTGAGACAGGGGGCAGATACGCAGTATTTT
. | TRBJ2-7 | . | TRBV5-1 | CASSPLGGAHEQYF | TGCGCCAGCAGCCCTCTGGGGGGGGCCCACGAGCAGTACTTC
. | TRBJ2-3 | TRBD2 | TRBV7-2 | CASSLFVAGGDTQYF | TGTGCCAGCAGCTTATTCGTAGCGGGGGGTGATACGCAGTATTTT
. | TRBJ2-7 | TRBD2 | TRBV7-8 | CASSLEFGGGVSSYEQYF | TGTGCCAGCAGCTTAGAGTTCGGCGGGGGGGTCAGCTCCTACGAGCAGTACTTC
. | TRBJ2-1 | . | TRBV11-2 | CASSLDRQVVEQFF | TGTGCCAGCAGCTTAGATCGACAGGTTGTCGAGCAGTTCTTC
. | TRBJ2-5 | TRBD1 | TRBV9 | CASSASTGVLLGTQYF | TGTGCCAGCAGCGCCTCGACAGGGGTCTTATTGGGGACCCAGTACTTC
once | TRBJ1-3 | . | TRBV21-1 | CASSSDREFNIWSGNTIYF | TGTGCCAGCAGCAGCGACAGGGAATTTAATATATGGTCTGGAAACACCATATATTTT
. | TRBJ1-1 | TRBD1 | TRBV2 | CASRTGIQNTEAFF | TGTGCCAGCAGGACAGGGATACAGAACACTGAAGCTTTCTTT
once | TRBJ1-1 | . | TRBV24-1 | CATSDISTQGAFF | TGTGCCACCAGTGATATATCGACCCAGGGAGCTTTCTTT
few | TRBJ2-3 | . | TRBV7-8 | CASSLQASTDTQYF | TGTGCCAGCAGCTTACAGGCTAGCACAGATACGCAGTATTTT
. | TRBJ2-3 | . | TRBV6-2/TRBV6-3 | CASSYEGGHTDTQYF | TGTGCCAGCAGTTATGAGGGGGGGCACACAGATACGCAGTATTTT
. | TRBJ2-7 | . | TRBV18 | CASSMDSRTYEQYF | TGTGCCAGCTCCATGGACAGCCGCACCTACGAGCAGTACTTC
. | TRBJ1-4 | TRBD1 | TRBV6-5 | CASSRRQGAFEKLFF | TGTGCCAGCAGCCGACGACAGGGAGCCTTTGAAAAACTGTTTTTT
. | TRBJ2-3 | . | TRBV24-1 | CATSDPGSTQYF | TGTGCCACCAGTGATCCAGGGTCTACGCAGTATTTT
. | TRBJ1-2 | . | TRBV18 | CASSLDREGQGYTF | TGTGCCAGCTCTCTCGACAGAGAAGGGCAAGGCTACACCTTC
. | TRBJ2-7 | TRBD1 | TRBV3-1/TRBV3-2 | CASSYRGYEQYF | TGTGCCAGCAGCTACAGGGGCTACGAGCAGTACTTC
. | TRBJ1-2 | . | TRBV18 | CASSPESDTPKVYGYTF | TGTGCCAGCTCACCTGAATCGGACACTCCAAAGGTCTATGGCTACACCTTC
once | TRBJ1-2 | . | TRBV5-1 | CASSLLKPSYGYTF | TGCGCCAGCAGCTTGCTCAAGCCTTCCTATGGCTACACCTTC
. | TRBJ2-5 | . | TRBV29-1 | CSVVLQETQYF | TGCAGCGTTGTCTTACAAGAGACCCAGTACTTC
. | TRBJ2-3 | . | TRBV11-2 | CASSSITYTQYF | TGTGCCAGCAGCTCGATCACATATACGCAGTATTTT
. | TRBJ2-3 | . | TRBV7-9 | CASSLRDIRTDTQYF | TGTGCCAGCAGCTTACGGGACATAAGAACGGATACGCAGTATTTT
. | TRBJ1-4 | . | TRBV7-9 | CASSSYQGNEKLFF | TGTGCCAGCAGCTCCTACCAGGGGAATGAAAAACTGTTTTTT
. | TRBJ2-3 | TRBD1 | TRBV7-2 | CASSLASGQGTDTQYF | TGTGCCAGCAGCCTAGCATCCGGACAGGGCACAGATACGCAGTATTTT